The clone carrying this T cell receptor (beta chain) has more than one count but fewer than ten. This entry belongs to a study of T cell clones after liver transplantation. Background on the study: Three of eight recipients were HCV-positive; others had non-autoimmune, non-viral indications.

There are 17 residues in the CDR3. V shed 8 bases and J shed 2 bases, with 19 bases lying between them. Per the germline V gene, CDR1 is LNHDA and CDR2 is SQIVND (reference sequence). TCRdb keeps only in-frame clones here, not all; method: immunoSEQ multiplex PCR. The table records about 75,000 clones, 84% of them present only once. The source of this sequence is a human patient who received a liver transplant. The graft donor may be the source of some T cells. Here the sequenced sample was CD4+ T cells from blood, taken roughly 50 months after liver transplant. The chain couples TRBV19 to TRBJ1-6; possible D gene TRBD1, 6 bases. CDR3 coding DNA: TGTGCCAGTCGGCCCGACAGGAGGTACACCTATAATTCACCCCTCCACTTT. Protein sequence: CASRPDRRYTYNSPLHF.